This TCR beta chain was identified in a study of technical replicates of blood from a few donors. Profiled with immunoSEQ multiplex PCR; TCRdb holds only in-frame clones, not every one. The table lists roughly 15,000 clones, roughly three quarters of them singletons. This CDR3 is 16 amino acids long. Germline values: CDR1 SEHNR, CDR2 FQNEAQ (reference sequence). J was trimmed by 4 bases and V by 5 bases; bases with no gene match: 7. The sequence derives from a human donor in good health. What was sequenced was PBMCs. The rearrangement joins TRBV7-9 to TRBJ2-5, with 13 bases that match TRBD2. The CDR3 DNA reads TGTGCCAGCAGCCCCGGACTAGCGGGAGTGAGAGAGACCCAGTACTTC. It specifies CASSPGLAGVRETQYF.